This T cell receptor beta chain was recorded in a study of cytomegalovirus exposure and HLA in healthy donors. As to this clone: What it binds is unknown.

Study results and limitations: Overall, about 160 TCR beta chains were annotated as cytomegalovirus-associated. The classifier was said to identify cytomegalovirus status with high specificity and sensitivity.

Some clones are missing from TCRdb's copy, which holds only in-frame ones; the method was immunoSEQ multiplex PCR. Of some 200,000 clones listed, around nine tenths are singletons. This TCR was sampled from a woman aged 18-29 years in good health and CMV-seronegative. The sequencing input was PBMCs.

The CDR3 DNA reads TGTGCCAGCTCACCTCGGACAGGGACCTACAATGAGCAGTTCTTC. It yields the protein CASSPRTGTYNEQFF. This sequence joins TRBV18 and TRBJ2-1, with TRBD1 matching 8 bases. CDR3 length: 15 residues. CDR1 and CDR2 from the germline V gene are KGHSH and LQKENI. V lost 3 bases to trimming and J lost 2 bases; unmatched junction nucleotides: 3.